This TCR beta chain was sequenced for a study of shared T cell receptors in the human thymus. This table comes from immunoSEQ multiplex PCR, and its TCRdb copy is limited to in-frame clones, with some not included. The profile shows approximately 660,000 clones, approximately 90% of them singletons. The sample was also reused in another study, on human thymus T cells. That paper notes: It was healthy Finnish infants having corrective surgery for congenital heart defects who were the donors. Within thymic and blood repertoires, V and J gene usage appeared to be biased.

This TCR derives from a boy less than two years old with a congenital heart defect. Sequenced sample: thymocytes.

The CDR3 DNA reads TGTGCCAGCAGTTACTCGAAAGCGAGCCATCTTTCTGAGCAGTACTTC. It translates to CASSYSKASHLSEQYF. The chain has TRBV6-5 and TRBJ2-7; no firm D call. CDR1 and CDR2 from the germline V gene are MNHEY and SVGAGI. CDR3 length: 16 amino acids. V was shortened by 0 bases and J by 7 bases, with 19 bases between the two germline ends.